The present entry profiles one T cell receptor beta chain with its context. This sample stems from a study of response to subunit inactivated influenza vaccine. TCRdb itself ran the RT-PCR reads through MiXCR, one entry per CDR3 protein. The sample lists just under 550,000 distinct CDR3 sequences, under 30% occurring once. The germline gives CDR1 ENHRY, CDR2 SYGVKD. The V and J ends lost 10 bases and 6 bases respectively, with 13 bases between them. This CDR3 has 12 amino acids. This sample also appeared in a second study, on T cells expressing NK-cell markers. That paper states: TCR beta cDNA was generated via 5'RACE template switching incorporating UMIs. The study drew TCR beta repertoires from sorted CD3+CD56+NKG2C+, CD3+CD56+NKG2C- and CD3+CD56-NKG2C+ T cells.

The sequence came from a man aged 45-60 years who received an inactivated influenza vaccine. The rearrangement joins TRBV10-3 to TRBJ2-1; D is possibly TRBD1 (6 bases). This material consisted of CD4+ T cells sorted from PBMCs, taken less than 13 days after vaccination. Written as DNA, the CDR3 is TGTGCCACCCAGGGGTTGGGCAATGAGCAGTTCTTC. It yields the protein CATQGLGNEQFF.